These T cell receptor beta chains were read from a single sample in a study of T cells in Graves' hyperthyroidism and ophthalmopathy. Each CDR3 protein is one row after TCRdb ran MiXCR on the multiplex PCR reads. The sample yields 490,000 or so distinct CDR3 sequences, 22% seen once. The specimen was blood. These receptors were collected from a woman in her 70s with Graves' ophthalmopathy. CDR3s include the opening cysteine and the closing phenylalanine or tryptophan. A D gene is named only where the DNA matches it firmly. Clone sizes are given selectively: once, few, many, or a class where the clone is expanded.

>TRBV28|.|TRBJ2-7|.|14
CASSLGGPRAEQYF
TGTGCCAGCAGTTTAGGGGGCCCCAGGGCCGAGCAGTACTTC
>TRBV12-5|.|TRBJ1-2|few|13
CASGLDSQYGYTF
TGTGCTAGTGGTTTGGACAGTCAATATGGCTACACCTTC
>TRBV4-1|.|TRBJ2-7|.|15
CASSPIQGKSYEQYF
TGCGCCAGCAGCCCCATCCAGGGAAAAAGCTACGAGCAGTACTTC
>TRBV11-2|.|TRBJ2-7|many|13
CASSAALPYEQYF
TGTGCCAGCAGCGCAGCATTACCCTACGAGCAGTACTTC
>TRBV7-8|TRBD2|TRBJ2-7|many|16
CASSPGTSGSVREQYF
TGTGCCAGCAGCCCGGGGACTAGCGGGAGTGTGCGCGAGCAGTACTTC
>TRBV11-2|.|TRBJ2-2|.|16
CASSLIGTGITGVLFF
TGTGCCAGCAGCTTAATCGGGACCGGGATCACCGGGGTGCTGTTTTTT
>TRBV7-2|.|TRBJ1-2|many|11
CASSWIYGYTF
TGTGCCAGCAGCTGGATCTATGGCTACACCTTC
>TRBV7-6|.|TRBJ2-7|.|16
CASSLGSGEVTGEQYF
TGTGCCAGCAGCTTAGGGTCGGGGGAGGTGACAGGTGAGCAGTACTTC
>TRBV5-4|.|TRBJ2-3|.|16
CASSLEPGDITDTQYF
TGTGCCAGCAGCTTGGAACCGGGGGATATCACAGATACGCAGTATTTT
>TRBV20-1|.|TRBJ2-5|few|10
CSARVRDQYF
TGCAGTGCTAGAGTGAGGGACCAGTACTTC
>TRBV6-2/TRBV6-3|TRBD2|TRBJ2-5|few|15
CASSLSGRGEETQYF
TGTGCCAGCAGCCTTAGCGGGAGGGGAGAAGAGACCCAGTACTTC
>TRBV7-9|.|TRBJ2-3|few|14
CASSFPRVTDTQYF
TGTGCCAGCAGCTTTCCGCGGGTCACAGATACGCAGTATTTT
>TRBV30|.|TRBJ1-1|.|16
CAWSVVGGGVNTEAFF
TGTGCCTGGAGTGTAGTCGGAGGGGGGGTGAACACTGAAGCTTTCTTT
>TRBV28|TRBD1|TRBJ1-5|.|15
CASSTGGGGNQPQHF
TGTGCCAGCAGTACAGGGGGCGGGGGCAATCAGCCCCAGCATTTT
>TRBV24-1|.|TRBJ2-7|many|15
CATSDPGASKGEQYF
TGTGCCACCAGTGATCCAGGGGCATCCAAGGGCGAGCAGTACTTC
>TRBV9|.|TRBJ2-7|.|15
CASSAGTHGLYEQYF
TGTGCCAGCAGCGCAGGGACGCACGGACTTTACGAGCAGTACTTC
>TRBV30|.|TRBJ1-1|few|11
CAWVPVIEAFF
TGTGCCTGGGTACCTGTAATTGAAGCTTTCTTT
>TRBV6-5|.|TRBJ2-6|.|17
CASSYIPLHSGANVLTF
TGTGCCAGCAGTTATATCCCACTCCACTCTGGGGCCAACGTCCTGACTTTC
>TRBV12-3/TRBV12-4|.|TRBJ1-5|many|14
CASSLASRNQPQHF
TGTGCCAGCAGTTTAGCGTCCAGAAATCAGCCCCAGCATTTT
>TRBV3-1|.|TRBJ1-1|.|14
CASSRREGETEAFF
TGTGCCAGCAGCCGGCGAGAGGGAGAGACTGAAGCTTTCTTT
>TRBV27|.|TRBJ2-3|.|17
CASSFSNSPTRTDTQYF
TGTGCCAGCAGTTTCTCGAACTCCCCAACCCGCACAGATACGCAGTATTTT
>TRBV19|.|TRBJ1-5|few|16
CASSMSWGAMNQPQHF
TGTGCCAGTAGTATGTCATGGGGGGCAATGAATCAGCCCCAGCATTTT
>TRBV18|.|TRBJ1-1|many|15
CASPPGQGQNTEAFF
TGTGCCAGCCCCCCGGGACAAGGCCAGAACACTGAAGCTTTCTTT
>TRBV20-1|.|TRBJ1-2|many|13
CSATTTVGGRYTF
TGCAGTGCCACTACGACAGTCGGGGGGCGCTACACCTTC
>TRBV11-1|TRBD2|TRBJ2-5|few|16
CASSLVPAGGLVTQYF
TGTGCCAGCAGCTTAGTCCCAGCGGGAGGTTTGGTGACCCAGTACTTC
>TRBV28|.|TRBJ1-2|many|14
CASSFDQGRNGYTF
TGTGCCAGCAGTTTCGACCAGGGTCGGAATGGCTACACCTTC
>TRBV3-1|.|TRBJ1-2|.|12
CASSQEAYGYTF
TGTGCCAGCAGCCAAGAGGCCTATGGCTACACCTTC
>TRBV29-1|TRBD1|TRBJ2-7|.|13
CSVDGTGRYEQYF
TGCAGCGTTGATGGGACAGGGCGGTACGAGCAGTACTTC
>TRBV30|.|TRBJ1-1|few|13
CAWSRFMNTEAFF
TGTGCCTGGAGTCGGTTCATGAACACTGAAGCTTTCTTT
>TRBV20-1|.|TRBJ1-5|.|14
CSASNPTGSQPQHF
TGCAGTGCTAGTAACCCGACGGGCAGTCAGCCCCAGCATTTT
>TRBV12-3/TRBV12-4|TRBD2|TRBJ2-2|.|14
CASQLARNTGELFF
TGTGCCAGCCAACTAGCGAGAAACACCGGGGAGCTGTTTTTT
>TRBV2|.|TRBJ2-1|few|12
CASKKVGDEQFF
TGTGCCAGCAAGAAAGTCGGGGATGAGCAGTTCTTC
>TRBV7-9|TRBD1|TRBJ2-7|many|11
CASSLGQGLYF
TGTGCCAGCAGCTTGGGACAGGGGTTGTACTTC
>TRBV7-3|.|TRBJ2-3|.|14
CASSFKSGADTQYF
TGTGCCAGCAGCTTTAAATCAGGGGCAGATACGCAGTATTTT
>TRBV12-3/TRBV12-4|.|TRBJ1-6|.|19
CASSLSTPGGSSYNSPLHF
TGTGCCAGCAGTTTGTCAACCCCGGGGGGGAGCTCCTATAATTCACCCCTCCACTTT
>TRBV10-3|TRBD2|TRBJ2-3|.|14
CAISTSGRIDTQYF
TGTGCCATCAGTACTAGCGGGAGGATAGATACGCAGTATTTT
>TRBV28|.|TRBJ1-5|.|17
CASSIPWPRRGDQPQHF
TGTGCCAGCAGTATCCCTTGGCCTCGGAGGGGAGATCAGCCCCAGCATTTT
>TRBV7-3|TRBD1|TRBJ2-2|few|15
CASSWDRENTGELFF
TGTGCCAGCAGCTGGGACAGGGAGAACACCGGGGAGCTGTTTTTT
>TRBV20-1|TRBD2|TRBJ2-4|few|13
CSASSGSGDIQYF
TGCAGTGCTAGTAGCGGGAGTGGGGACATTCAGTACTTC
>TRBV27|TRBD1|TRBJ2-7|few|15
CASRQGVGNSYEQYF
TGTGCCAGCAGACAGGGGGTTGGTAACTCCTACGAGCAGTACTTC
>TRBV20-1|.|TRBJ2-5|few|12
CSAQGFQETQYF
TGCAGTGCCCAGGGATTCCAAGAGACCCAGTACTTC
>TRBV14|.|TRBJ2-3|.|15
CASSLRGASTDTQYF
TGTGCCAGCAGCCTCCGGGGGGCTAGCACAGATACGCAGTATTTT
>TRBV6-1|TRBD2|TRBJ2-1|many|16
CASTPPGLAGGNEQFF
TGTGCCAGCACTCCCCCCGGACTAGCGGGAGGCAATGAGCAGTTCTTC
>TRBV3-1|TRBD2|TRBJ2-3|few|16
CASSQGLAGNTDTQYF
TGTGCCAGCAGCCAAGGACTAGCGGGAAACACAGATACGCAGTATTTT
>TRBV5-1|.|TRBJ2-7|.|15
CASSLEGRATYEQYF
TGCGCCAGCAGCTTGGAGGGGCGGGCCACCTACGAGCAGTACTTC
>TRBV7-9|TRBD2|TRBJ2-1|.|16
CASTLGSGRNHNEQFF
TGTGCCAGCACCTTAGGAAGCGGGAGAAACCACAATGAGCAGTTCTTC
>TRBV3-1|.|TRBJ2-1|.|15
CASSQGRGRANEQFF
TGTGCCAGCAGCCAAGGGAGGGGTCGGGCCAATGAGCAGTTCTTC
>TRBV12-3/TRBV12-4|TRBD1|TRBJ1-2|many|13
CASGSQGAVGYTF
TGTGCCAGCGGATCTCAGGGGGCAGTGGGCTACACCTTC
>TRBV7-2|.|TRBJ2-3|many|14
CASSLEVFTDTQYF
TGTGCCAGCAGCTTAGAAGTTTTCACAGATACGCAGTATTTT
>TRBV7-6|.|TRBJ1-4|.|15
CASSSFQGYNEKLFF
TGTGCCAGCAGCTCCTTTCAAGGCTACAATGAAAAACTGTTTTTT
>TRBV10-1|.|TRBJ2-3|few|14
CASSDVGNTDTQYF
TGCGCCAGCAGTGATGTAGGGAACACAGATACGCAGTATTTT
>TRBV7-8|TRBD2|TRBJ2-1|.|15
CASSAASGSFGEQFF
TGTGCCAGCAGCGCTGCTAGCGGTAGTTTCGGTGAGCAGTTCTTC
>TRBV6-2/TRBV6-3|TRBD2|TRBJ2-7|.|14
CASKGGGQSYEQYF
TGTGCCAGCAAGGGCGGGGGTCAATCCTACGAGCAGTACTTC
>TRBV19|.|TRBJ2-5|.|13
CASSTAVQKTQYF
TGTGCCAGTAGTACGGCGGTACAAAAGACCCAGTACTTC
>TRBV6-1|.|TRBJ1-3|.|12
CASSQGYNTIYF
TGTGCCTCGAGTCAGGGATATAACACCATATATTTT
>TRBV5-1|.|TRBJ2-1|.|13
CASSFGSPSEQFF
TGCGCCAGCAGCTTTGGTAGCCCTAGTGAGCAGTTCTTC
>TRBV6-4|.|TRBJ1-1|few|13
CASSNAGYTEAFF
TGTGCCAGCAGTAACGCGGGGTACACTGAAGCTTTCTTT
>TRBV7-2|.|TRBJ2-1|many|11
CASSYGTSLFF
TGTGCCAGCAGCTATGGGACTTCCCTGTTCTTC
>TRBV6-5|TRBD1|TRBJ2-5|.|14
CASSYLSRGETQYF
TGTGCCAGCAGTTACCTTTCCAGGGGGGAGACCCAGTACTTC